This is a list of T cell receptor beta chains from one sample in a study of monozygotic twins with inflammatory bowel disease. No DNA is given; TCRdb re-called the 5' RACE reads and lists each CDR3 protein once. Its table lists about 380,000 distinct CDR3 sequences. Sequenced: blood. These receptors all come from a human donor with ulcerative colitis or Crohn's disease, or a healthy co-twin of an affected twin (not recorded which). Each CDR3 is given with its conserved first and last residue.

j_gene: TRBJ2-3
v_gene: TRBV11-2
CDR3aa: CASSLDVYTDTQYF

j_gene: TRBJ2-3
v_gene: TRBV20-1
CDR3aa: CSARSQGADTQYF

j_gene: TRBJ2-7
v_gene: TRBV6-1
CDR3aa: CASSEETGGYRHEQYF

j_gene: TRBJ1-1
v_gene: TRBV7-9
CDR3aa: CASSPRDELGGTEAFF

j_gene: TRBJ2-1
v_gene: TRBV7-8
CDR3aa: CASSPYPGTGSPNEQFF

j_gene: TRBJ2-3
v_gene: TRBV4-3
CDR3aa: CASSQFWIRDNSADTQYF

j_gene: TRBJ1-2
v_gene: TRBV11-2
CDR3aa: CASSPLGPNYGYTF

j_gene: TRBJ1-6
v_gene: TRBV20-1
CDR3aa: CSARDRGRGNSPLHF

j_gene: TRBJ1-1
v_gene: TRBV5-1
CDR3aa: CASSSLVGMNTEAFF

j_gene: TRBJ1-5
v_gene: TRBV20-1
CDR3aa: CSARADRVIQPQHF

j_gene: TRBJ2-4
v_gene: TRBV4-2
CDR3aa: CASSQDRPSGGALTKNIQYF

j_gene: TRBJ1-1
v_gene: TRBV10-3
CDR3aa: CAIGQENTEAFF

j_gene: TRBJ1-3
v_gene: TRBV5-1
CDR3aa: CASSLWGGPYSGNTIYF

j_gene: TRBJ2-1
v_gene: TRBV20-1
CDR3aa: CSARAEAYEQFF

j_gene: TRBJ1-5
v_gene: TRBV5-1
CDR3aa: CASNTTTDQPQHF

j_gene: TRBJ1-1
v_gene: TRBV3-1
CDR3aa: CASSQWAMNTEAFF

j_gene: TRBJ1-1
v_gene: TRBV11-1
CDR3aa: CASSLRSGGQSMNTEAFF

j_gene: TRBJ1-5
v_gene: TRBV2
CDR3aa: CASSAGQLSNQPQHF

j_gene: TRBJ2-2
v_gene: TRBV12-3/TRBV12-4
CDR3aa: CASIQGAVAGELFF

j_gene: TRBJ1-6
v_gene: TRBV5-1
CDR3aa: CASSPTPSASPLHF

j_gene: TRBJ1-1
v_gene: TRBV30
CDR3aa: CAWSVGRNTEAFF

j_gene: TRBJ2-1
v_gene: TRBV3-1
CDR3aa: CASSQAGPSRGQFF

j_gene: TRBJ2-2
v_gene: TRBV7-3
CDR3aa: CASSPGGRALTGELFF

j_gene: TRBJ2-7
v_gene: TRBV3-1
CDR3aa: CASSQFRGQYEQYF

j_gene: TRBJ2-7
v_gene: TRBV20-1
CDR3aa: CSARRGYEQYF

j_gene: TRBJ2-7
v_gene: TRBV6-2/TRBV6-3
CDR3aa: CASRLARIYEQYF

j_gene: TRBJ1-2
v_gene: TRBV9
CDR3aa: CASSLDREGGGYTF

j_gene: TRBJ2-2
v_gene: TRBV7-3
CDR3aa: CASSSPSVPGELFF

j_gene: TRBJ2-1
v_gene: TRBV27
CDR3aa: CASSRPGTGVHEGTFF

j_gene: TRBJ2-7
v_gene: TRBV5-1
CDR3aa: CASSLDYYSYEQYF

j_gene: TRBJ2-7
v_gene: TRBV6-2/TRBV6-3
CDR3aa: CASSSLIETYEQYF

j_gene: TRBJ1-5
v_gene: TRBV6-1
CDR3aa: CASTTGTGNNQPQHF

j_gene: TRBJ2-5
v_gene: TRBV27
CDR3aa: CASSLYGGLQETQYF

j_gene: TRBJ2-7
v_gene: TRBV5-1
CDR3aa: CASSLGASGAYEQYF

j_gene: TRBJ1-5
v_gene: TRBV4-3
CDR3aa: CASSQDRGDQPQHF

j_gene: TRBJ2-3
v_gene: TRBV5-1
CDR3aa: CASSLGPLGRGLTDTQYF

j_gene: TRBJ2-7
v_gene: TRBV29-1
CDR3aa: CSVGFGSSYEQYF

j_gene: TRBJ1-5
v_gene: TRBV3-1
CDR3aa: CASSRDQGAGRPQHF

j_gene: TRBJ2-5
v_gene: TRBV20-1
CDR3aa: CSARDRGRETQYF

j_gene: TRBJ2-5
v_gene: TRBV7-2
CDR3aa: CASRPDGETQYF

j_gene: TRBJ2-7
v_gene: TRBV4-2
CDR3aa: CASSQEVGHLSSYEQYF

j_gene: TRBJ1-4
v_gene: TRBV6-2/TRBV6-3
CDR3aa: CASRRATVANEKLFF

j_gene: TRBJ2-3
v_gene: TRBV7-2
CDR3aa: CASSALYTDTQYF

j_gene: TRBJ2-5
v_gene: TRBV7-3
CDR3aa: CASSNGLEGETQYF

j_gene: TRBJ2-5
v_gene: TRBV18
CDR3aa: CASSPPELQETQYF

j_gene: TRBJ1-5
v_gene: TRBV6-1
CDR3aa: CASSDPHTRGNQPQHF